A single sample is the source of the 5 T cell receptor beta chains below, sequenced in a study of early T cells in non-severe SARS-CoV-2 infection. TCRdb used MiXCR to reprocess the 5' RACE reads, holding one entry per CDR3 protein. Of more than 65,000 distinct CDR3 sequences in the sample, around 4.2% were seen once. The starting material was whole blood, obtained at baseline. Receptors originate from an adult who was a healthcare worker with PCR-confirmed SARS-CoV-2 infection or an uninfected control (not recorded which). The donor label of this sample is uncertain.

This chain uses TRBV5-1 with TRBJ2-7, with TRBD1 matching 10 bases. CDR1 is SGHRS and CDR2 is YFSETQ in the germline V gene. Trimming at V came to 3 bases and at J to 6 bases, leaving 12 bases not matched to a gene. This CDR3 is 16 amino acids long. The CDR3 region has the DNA TGCGCCAGCAGCTGGGACCGGGACAGGGGCGTCATCGAGCAGTACTTC. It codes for CASSWDRDRGVIEQYF.

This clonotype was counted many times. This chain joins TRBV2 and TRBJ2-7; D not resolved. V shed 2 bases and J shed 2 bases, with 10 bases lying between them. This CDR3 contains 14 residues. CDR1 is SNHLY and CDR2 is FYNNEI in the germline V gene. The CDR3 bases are TGTGCCAGCAGTGAACAGAAATCCCCCTACGAGCAGTACTTC. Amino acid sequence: CASSEQKSPYEQYF.

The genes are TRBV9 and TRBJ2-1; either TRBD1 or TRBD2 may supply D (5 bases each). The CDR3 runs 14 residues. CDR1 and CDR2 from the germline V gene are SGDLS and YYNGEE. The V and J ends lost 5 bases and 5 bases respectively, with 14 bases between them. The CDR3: CASRGETKDNEQFF. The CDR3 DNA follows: TGTGCCAGCAGGGGGGAGACTAAGGACAATGAGCAGTTCTTC.

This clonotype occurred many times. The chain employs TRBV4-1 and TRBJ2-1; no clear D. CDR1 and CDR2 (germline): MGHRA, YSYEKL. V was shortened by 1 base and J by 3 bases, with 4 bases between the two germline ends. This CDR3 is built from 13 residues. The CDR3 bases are TGCGCCAGCAGCCAAGGGAGCTACAATGAGCAGTTCTTC. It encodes CASSQGSYNEQFF.

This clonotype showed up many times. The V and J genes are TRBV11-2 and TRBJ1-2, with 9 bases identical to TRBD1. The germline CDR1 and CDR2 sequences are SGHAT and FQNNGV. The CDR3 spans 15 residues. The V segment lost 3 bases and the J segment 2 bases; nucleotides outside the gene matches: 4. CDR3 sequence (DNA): TGTGCCAGCAGCTTGGACAGGGGCCAAAACTATGGCTACACCTTC. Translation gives CASSLDRGQNYGYTF. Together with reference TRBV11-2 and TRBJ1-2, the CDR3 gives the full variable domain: EAGVAQSPRYKIIEKRQSVAFWCNPISGHATLYWYQQILGQGPKLLIQFQNNGVVDDSQLPKDRFSAERLKGVDSTLKIQPAKLEDSAVYLCASSLDRGQNYGYTFGSGTRLTVV.